This entry describes one TCR beta chain. Which antigen it targets is not known. One base away there is no much larger clone; base qualities are not given. This record comes from a study of cytotoxic CD8 clonotypes in ibrutinib-treated CLL (dated by TCRdb to the early 2020s). Turning to the overall study: In this cohort, around 15 patients were treatment-naive and more than 9 were relapsed/refractory, while roughly 17 had unmutated IGHV. Of the 90 or so participants in the trial, about 25 had longitudinal samples available. Samples averaged approximately 260,000 productive templates and just under 95,000 productive rearrangements. Patients were still on ibrutinib when every remission and progressive disease sample was collected. Responses were partial in some 24 patients and complete in 2; after median about 63 months follow-up, some 15 stayed in remission and about twelve progressed. Cryopreserved peripheral blood mononuclear cells were obtained prior to treatment, at the time of response, and at either disease progression or sustained remission. Samples at response were collected after a median of 12 months of treatment, with a range of roughly 6 to 40 months. Beyond this particular receptor, the publication reports: Sustained-remission and progressing patients did not have matched sampling times, and lymph node repertoires were not examined. Clonality rose at ibrutinib response, remained stable during sustained remission, and dropped back toward baseline at progression. Public clonotypes were rare and either shrank or stayed stable during treatment, and the rise in clonality at ibrutinib response reflected expansion of private clonotypes. At baseline, clonality was higher than in age-matched healthy donors and showed a strong correlation with circulating CD8+ T-cell counts.

According to the germline V gene (reference sequence), CDR1 reads SEHNR and CDR2 reads FQNEAQ. There are 14 amino acids in the CDR3, from cysteine to phenylalanine inclusive. CDR3 DNA is the only sequence kept; it has 42 bases, read in frame from the first base. Germline trimming: 1 base from V, 6 bases from J; junction bases outside gene matches: 2. A MiSeq instrument was used for deep resolution sequencing, which targeted depths ranging from 1 in 1 million up to 1 in 200,000 T cells, with coverage averaging 10x for each clonotype. The immunoSEQ hsTCRB Kit was used to generate TCR beta libraries. The original methods were these. The data were analyzed with ImmunoSEQ Analyzer and ImmunoSEQ Data Assistant, and V, D and J gene assignments followed IMGT definitions. Clonality, which ranges from 0 to 1, was calculated as one minus the normalized Shannon entropy of productive rearrangement frequencies. Public clonotype analysis was restricted to overrepresented clonotypes comprising at least 0.05% of each patient's repertoire. Fewer than 15 repertoires from age-matched healthy donors, obtained from immuneACCESS, served as clonality controls. TCRdb provides this immuneACCESS table in a form limited to in-frame rearrangements. Some clones are lacking; in checked studies, under half of them reflect an unresolved V gene, and why the rest are absent is not known. V, J and clone size are taken as reported in that table, and D and trimming were inferred from the DNA itself. This sample gives about 140,000 clones in total; approximately 90% of them show up just once. 11% of the sample is held by the ten biggest clonotypes.

The sample's time point, from its label and the paper: about a year on ibrutinib. For TCR beta library preparation, 1.5 to 2 micrograms of genomic DNA were isolated from cryopreserved PBMCs. Longitudinal blood samples from CLL patients receiving ibrutinib monotherapy were subjected to high-throughput TCR beta sequencing. Patients were enrolled in a phase 2 open-label single-center ibrutinib monotherapy trial. This chain is built from TRBV7-9 and TRBJ1-4; the central 7 bases match TRBD1. Material: PBMCs, obtained after 12 months of ibrutinib treatment. This TCR derives from a human donor with chronic lymphocytic leukemia. The nucleotide sequence reads as follows: TGTGCCAGCAGCTTAGGAGGGGGCGATGAAAAACTGTTTTTT. This sequence encodes CASSLGGGDEKLFF.